The 7 T cell receptor beta chains presented below share a single source sample, sequenced in a study of Tregs in tolerant kidney transplant recipients. Recipient PBMCs carried a CFSE label and met irradiated graft donor PBMCs for five to seven days before FACS sorting. Their cognate antigens are unknown. TCRdb's table, derived via immunoSEQ multiplex PCR, lists solely in-frame clones and lacks some. Of thousands of clones detected, about a third appear once; the ten largest clones hold about 6%. The sequencing here drew on CD8+ T cells from blood cultured with allogeneic cells, taken before the transplant. The receptors were sampled from a human patient who received a combined kidney and bone marrow transplant.

The rearrangement uses TRBV7-6 and TRBJ2-5; 9 bases are a match to TRBD2. Losses at the gene ends were 5 bases for V and 5 bases for J; bases not matched to a gene: 9. The germline V gene encodes CDR1 SGHVS and CDR2 FNYEAQ. The CDR3 covers 15 residues. The CDR3 spells CASSREAGGQETQYF. The DNA for the CDR3 is TGTGCCAGCAGCCGCGAGGCGGGAGGGCAGGAGACCCAGTACTTC.

This clone was seen at least ten times. The same CDR3 also results from other DNA sequences found in this sample. This rearrangement joins TRBV7-9 to TRBJ2-7; no definite D call. There are 11 residues in the CDR3. Trimming took 3 bases from V and 4 from J, leaving 4 bases between them. Germline V lookup: CDR1 SEHNR, CDR2 FQNEAQ (reference sequence). DNA of the CDR3: TGTGCCAGCAGCTTGTCGTACGAGCAGTACTTC. Protein sequence: CASSLSYEQYF.

This clone was seen a few times. This chain uses TRBV4-2 with TRBJ2-7; D possibly corresponds to TRBD1 (5 bases). CDR1 is LGHNA and CDR2 is YNFKEQ in the germline V gene. The CDR3 contains 13 residues. Trimming left V 5 bases short and J 0 bases short, with 8 bases between. The CDR3 region has the DNA TGTGCCAGCAGCTGGGGCAGCTCCTACGAGCAGTACTTC. It is translated as CASSWGSSYEQYF.

This CDR3 is CSVPTGGSIQETQYF. CDR3 nucleotide sequence: TGCAGCGTTCCTACAGGGGGCTCCATTCAAGAGACCCAGTACTTC. This chain uses TRBV29-1 with TRBJ2-5; 9 bases match TRBD1. V was clipped by 5 bases and J by 2 bases; unmatched bases: 9. The V gene's germline CDR1 is SQVTM and CDR2 ANQGSEA. CDR3 length: 15 amino acids.

This clone was counted a few times. The CDR3: CASSLIYNEQFF. CDR3 nucleotide sequence: TGTGCCAGCAGCCTAATCTACAATGAGCAGTTCTTC. The J gene is TRBJ2-1, the V gene TRBV7-9, with D uncertain. Germline V gene lookup returns CDR1 SEHNR and CDR2 FQNEAQ (reference sequence). V lost 5 bases and J lost 3, with 5 bases in between. The CDR3 runs to 12 residues.

The chain couples TRBV4-1 to TRBJ2-1, with a weak D call TRBD2 (6 bases). CDR1 is MGHRA and CDR2 is YSYEKL in the germline V gene. The CDR3 spans 13 residues. Trimming cost V 4 bases and J 9 bases, with 13 bases left between them. The CDR3 nucleotides read TGCGCCAGCAGCCCCCCCGGGAGCCTTGAGCAGTTCTTC. Its protein is CASSPPGSLEQFF.

This CDR3 is CASSLAGDRNSSNQPQHF. The DNA of the CDR3 is TGTGCCAGCAGCTTAGCAGGGGACAGGAATTCTAGCAATCAGCCCCAGCATTTT. The chain joins TRBV11-1 to TRBJ1-5; 8 bases fit TRBD1. Germline values: CDR1 SGHAT, CDR2 FQDESV (reference sequence). Trimming at V came to 0 bases and at J to 0 bases, leaving 7 bases not matched to a gene. This CDR3 has 18 residues.